This entry is about one TCR beta chain. These data originate in a study of blood T cell repertoires in COVID-19. As for the study in general: T cells, B-cell-depleted T cells, or PBMCs supplied cDNA or gDNA.

The CDR3 length is 16 residues. Germline values: CDR1 MDHEN, CDR2 SYDVKM. V trimming: 2 bases; J trimming: 3 bases; junction bases outside the gene matches: 7. TCRdb's table, derived via immunoSEQ multiplex PCR, lists solely in-frame clones and lacks some. The sample has 220,000 or so clones; 82% are singletons. Sequencing was done on a sample of peripheral blood. The rearrangement uses TRBV28 and TRBJ2-3, with 8 bases fitting TRBD2. This TCR derives from a woman over 75 with acute or convalescent COVID-19. CDR3 protein: CASSLGLAGRTDTQYF. In DNA, the CDR3 is TGTGCCAGCAGTTTAGGACTAGCAGGACGAACAGATACGCAGTATTTT.